These 7 T cell receptor beta chains share one sample of origin, sequenced in a study of STAT5B mutations in CD4+ large granular lymphocyte leukemia. Generated by immunoSEQ multiplex PCR, the TCRdb table keeps only in-frame clones and is missing some. This table has 25,000 to 40,000 clones, 60% to 80% appearing once. Source material: CD4+ T cells from blood buffy coats. The receptors come from a human donor in good health.

The rearrangement uses TRBV28 and TRBJ1-1, with unresolved D. V shed 6 bases and J shed 5 bases, with 10 bases lying between them. CDR1 is MDHEN, CDR2 SYDVKM, per germline. CDR3 length equals 12 residues. Written as DNA, the CDR3 is TGTGCCAGCAGCAGTATTGGAACTGAAGCTTTCTTT. This sequence encodes CASSSIGTEAFF.

The J gene is TRBJ2-1, the V gene TRBV11-3; tentative D call: TRBD2 (5 bases). V was trimmed by 3 bases and J by 4 bases, leaving 16 bases between them. This CDR3 contains 16 residues. The germline gives CDR1 SGHNT, CDR2 YENEEA. CDR3 bases: TGTGCCAGCAGCTTCCTAGCTTTTGATCGGTACAATGAGCAGTTCTTC. Translated, it gives CASSFLAFDRYNEQFF.

The chain recombines TRBV9 with TRBJ1-1; D is ambiguous. Germline assignment: CDR1 SGDLS and CDR2 YYNGEE. V lost 0 bases to trimming and J lost 1 base, with 10 bases between them. The CDR3 is made up of 15 amino acids. CDR3 protein: CASSVGVGQNTEAFF. The CDR3 DNA reads TGTGCCAGCAGCGTAGGAGTCGGGCAGAACACTGAAGCTTTCTTT.

V and J are TRBV5-1 and TRBJ1-1; no clear D gene. This CDR3 is built from 15 residues. CDR1 SGHRS and CDR2 YFSETQ come from the germline V gene. With 4 bases removed from V and 1 base from J, the gap between germline ends came to 14 bases. Here the CDR3 reads CASSQREGGNTEAFF. The CDR3 DNA reads TGCGCCAGCAGCCAACGGGAGGGAGGGAACACTGAAGCTTTCTTT.

The rearrangement links TRBV9 to TRBJ2-1; possibly TRBD2 for D (6 bases). Trimming left V 3 bases short and J 2 bases short, with 15 bases between. This CDR3 contains 16 residues. Germline CDR1 is SGDLS and CDR2 is YYNGEE. The CDR3 DNA reads as TGTGCCAGCAGCGCCCCCGTCGGGGGAGCCTACAATGAGCAGTTCTTC. Translation: CASSAPVGGAYNEQFF. Based on the CDR3 plus reference TRBV9 and TRBJ2-1, the full variable domain is DSGVTQTPKHLITATGQRVTLRCSPRSGDLSVYWYQQSLDQGLQFLIQYYNGEERAKGNILERFSAQQFPDLHSELNLSSLELGDSALYFCASSAPVGGAYNEQFFGPGTRLTVL.

The chain employs TRBV18 and TRBJ1-1; TRBD1 matches at 8 bases. The CDR3 loop spans 14 amino acids. V shed 3 bases, J shed 10 bases, and the junction held 10 bases outside the gene matches. Germline V gene sequence: CDR1 KGHSH, CDR2 LQKENI. Here the CDR3 DNA reads TGTGCCAGCTCACCGTCCGACAGGGGAGGGGCAGCTTTCTTT. Its protein is CASSPSDRGGAAFF.

The chain is built from TRBV10-3 and TRBJ2-1; TRBD1 or TRBD2 may be the D gene (5 bases each). V lost 6 bases, J lost 4 bases, and 16 bases lay in between. The CDR3 runs to 15 residues. Germline V gene data show CDR1 as ENHRY and CDR2 as SYGVKD. CDR3: CAIRRGRDGYNEQFF. The CDR3 coding sequence is TGTGCCATCAGGAGGGGTCGGGACGGATACAATGAGCAGTTCTTC.